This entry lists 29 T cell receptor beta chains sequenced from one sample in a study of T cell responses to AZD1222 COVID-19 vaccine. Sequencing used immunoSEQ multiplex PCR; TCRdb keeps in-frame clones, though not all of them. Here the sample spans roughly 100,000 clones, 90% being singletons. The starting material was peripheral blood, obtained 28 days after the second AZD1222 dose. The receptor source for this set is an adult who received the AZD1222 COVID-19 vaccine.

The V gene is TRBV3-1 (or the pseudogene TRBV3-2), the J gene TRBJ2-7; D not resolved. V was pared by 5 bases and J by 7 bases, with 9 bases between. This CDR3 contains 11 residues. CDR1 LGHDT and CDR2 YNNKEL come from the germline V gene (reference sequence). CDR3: CASSGDGEQYF. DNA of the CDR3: TGTGCCAGCAGCGGCGATGGGGAGCAGTACTTC.

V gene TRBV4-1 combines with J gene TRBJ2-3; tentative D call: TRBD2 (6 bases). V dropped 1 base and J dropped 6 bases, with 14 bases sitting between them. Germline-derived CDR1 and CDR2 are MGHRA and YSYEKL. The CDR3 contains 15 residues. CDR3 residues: CASSQVVADTDTQYF. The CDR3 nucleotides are TGCGCCAGCAGCCAAGTTGTAGCGGACACGGATACGCAGTATTTT.

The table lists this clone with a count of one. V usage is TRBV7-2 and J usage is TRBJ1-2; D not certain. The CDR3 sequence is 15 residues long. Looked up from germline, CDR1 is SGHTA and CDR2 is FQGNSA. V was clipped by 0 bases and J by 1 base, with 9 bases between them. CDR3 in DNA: TGTGCCAGCAGCTTAGCGGGCGCCGGTAACTATGGCTACACCTTC. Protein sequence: CASSLAGAGNYGYTF.

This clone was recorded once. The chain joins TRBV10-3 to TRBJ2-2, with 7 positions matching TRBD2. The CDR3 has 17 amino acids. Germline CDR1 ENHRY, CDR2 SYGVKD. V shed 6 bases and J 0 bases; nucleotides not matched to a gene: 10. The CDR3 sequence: CAISPGGTRTNTGELFF. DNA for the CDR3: TGTGCCATCAGCCCCGGGGGGACGCGGACGAACACCGGGGAGCTGTTTTTT.

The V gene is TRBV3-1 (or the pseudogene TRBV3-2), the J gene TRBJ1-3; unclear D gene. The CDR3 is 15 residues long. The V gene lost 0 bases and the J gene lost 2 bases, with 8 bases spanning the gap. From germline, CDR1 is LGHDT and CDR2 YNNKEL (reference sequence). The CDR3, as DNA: TGTGCCAGCAGCCAAGATCCCACAGCTGGAAACACCATATATTTT. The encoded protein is CASSQDPTAGNTIYF.

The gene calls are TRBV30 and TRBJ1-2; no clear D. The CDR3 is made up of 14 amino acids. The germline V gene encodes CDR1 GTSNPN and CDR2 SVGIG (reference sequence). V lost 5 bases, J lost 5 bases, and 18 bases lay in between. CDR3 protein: CAWGVELGWYGYTF. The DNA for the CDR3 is TGTGCCTGGGGGGTGGAGTTGGGGTGGTATGGCTACACCTTC.

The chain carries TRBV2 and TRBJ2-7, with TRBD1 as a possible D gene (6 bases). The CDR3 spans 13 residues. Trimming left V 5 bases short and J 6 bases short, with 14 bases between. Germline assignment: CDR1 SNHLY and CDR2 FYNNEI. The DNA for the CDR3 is TGTGCCAGCAGTCGGACAGAGGTCGGCGAGCAGTACTTC. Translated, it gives CASSRTEVGEQYF.

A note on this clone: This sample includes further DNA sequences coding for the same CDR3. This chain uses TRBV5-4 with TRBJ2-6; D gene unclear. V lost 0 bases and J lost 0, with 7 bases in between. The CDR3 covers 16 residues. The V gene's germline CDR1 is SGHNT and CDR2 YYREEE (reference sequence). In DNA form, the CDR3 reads TGTGCCAGCAGCTTGGGTGGGTCCTCTGGGGCCAACGTCCTGACTTTC. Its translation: CASSLGGSSGANVLTF.

The CDR3 loop reads CASSQIRGTGELFF. CDR3 nucleotide sequence: TGTGCCAGCAGCCAAATCAGGGGGACCGGGGAGCTGTTTTTT. The rearrangement uses TRBV3-1 (or the pseudogene TRBV3-2) and TRBJ2-2; 7 nucleotides agree with TRBD1. Germline CDR1 LGHDT, CDR2 YNNKEL (reference sequence). V shed 2 bases, J shed 5 bases, and the junction held 2 bases outside the gene matches. CDR3 length equals 14 residues.

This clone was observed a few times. The CDR3 here is CASSPTARRSSGANVLTF. CDR3 nucleotide sequence: TGTGCCAGCAGCCCGACGGCCCGTCGGTCCTCTGGGGCCAACGTCCTGACTTTC. V is TRBV27 and J is TRBJ2-6; no reliable D call. There are 18 residues in the CDR3. V was clipped by 6 bases and J by 0 bases, with 18 bases between them. The germline gives CDR1 MNHEY, CDR2 SMNVEV (reference sequence).

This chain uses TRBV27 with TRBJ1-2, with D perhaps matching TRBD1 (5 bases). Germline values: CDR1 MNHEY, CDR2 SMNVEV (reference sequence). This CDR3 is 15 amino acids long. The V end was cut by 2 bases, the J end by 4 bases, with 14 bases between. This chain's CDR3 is CASSLTVGEAYGYTF. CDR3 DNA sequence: TGTGCCAGCAGTTTAACGGTAGGGGAGGCCTATGGCTACACCTTC.

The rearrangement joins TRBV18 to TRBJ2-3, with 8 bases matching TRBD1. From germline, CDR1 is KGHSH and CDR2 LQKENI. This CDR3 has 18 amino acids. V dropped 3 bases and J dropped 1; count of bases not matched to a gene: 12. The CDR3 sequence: CASSPPVGQGARTDTQYF. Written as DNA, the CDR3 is TGTGCCAGCTCACCGCCCGTCGGTCAGGGGGCTCGCACAGATACGCAGTATTTT.

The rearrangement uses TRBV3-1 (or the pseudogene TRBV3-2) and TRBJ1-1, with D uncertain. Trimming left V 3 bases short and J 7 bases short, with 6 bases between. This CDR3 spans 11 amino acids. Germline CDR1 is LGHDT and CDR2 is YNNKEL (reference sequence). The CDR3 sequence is CASSQRREAFF. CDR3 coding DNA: TGTGCCAGCAGCCAGCGCCGTGAAGCTTTCTTT.

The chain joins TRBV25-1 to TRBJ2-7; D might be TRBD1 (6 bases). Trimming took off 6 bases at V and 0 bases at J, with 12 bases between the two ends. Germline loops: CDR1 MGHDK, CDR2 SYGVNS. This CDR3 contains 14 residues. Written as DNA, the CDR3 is TGTGCCAGCAGACCGACAGGCCTCTCCTACGAGCAGTACTTC. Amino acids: CASRPTGLSYEQYF.

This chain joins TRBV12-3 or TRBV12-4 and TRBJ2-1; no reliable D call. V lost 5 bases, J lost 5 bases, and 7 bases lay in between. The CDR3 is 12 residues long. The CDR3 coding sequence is TGTGCCAGCAGTCCCCGTAACAATGAGCAGTTCTTC. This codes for CASSPRNNEQFF.

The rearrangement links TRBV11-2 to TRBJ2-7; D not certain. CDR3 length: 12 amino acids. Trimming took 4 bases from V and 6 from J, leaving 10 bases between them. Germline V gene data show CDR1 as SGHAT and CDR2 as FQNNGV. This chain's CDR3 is CASSSVPAEQYF. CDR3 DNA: TGTGCCAGCAGCTCCGTCCCGGCCGAGCAGTACTTC. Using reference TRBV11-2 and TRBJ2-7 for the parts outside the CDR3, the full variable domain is EAGVAQSPRYKIIEKRQSVAFWCNPISGHATLYWYQQILGQGPKLLIQFQNNGVVDDSQLPKDRFSAERLKGVDSTLKIQPAKLEDSAVYLCASSSVPAEQYFGPGTRLTVT.

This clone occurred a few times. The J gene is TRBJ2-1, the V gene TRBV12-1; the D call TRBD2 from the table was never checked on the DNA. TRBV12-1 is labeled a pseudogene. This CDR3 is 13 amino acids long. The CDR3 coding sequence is TGTGCCAGCAGCCCACGTCCTAGCAATGAGCAGTTCTTC. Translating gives CASSPRPSNEQFF.

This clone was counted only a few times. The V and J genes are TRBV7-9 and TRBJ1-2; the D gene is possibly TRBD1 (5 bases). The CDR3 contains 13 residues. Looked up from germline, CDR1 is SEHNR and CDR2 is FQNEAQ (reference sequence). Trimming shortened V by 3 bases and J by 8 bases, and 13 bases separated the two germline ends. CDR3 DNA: TGTGCCAGCAGCTTCGGGGCTGGGGAGGGCTACACCTTC. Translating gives CASSFGAGEGYTF.

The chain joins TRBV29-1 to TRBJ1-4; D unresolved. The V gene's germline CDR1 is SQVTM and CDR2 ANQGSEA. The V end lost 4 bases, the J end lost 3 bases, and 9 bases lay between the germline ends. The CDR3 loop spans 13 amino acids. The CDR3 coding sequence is TGCAGCGTTGTTCGAGGAGCTAATGAAAAACTGTTTTTT. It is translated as CSVVRGANEKLFF.

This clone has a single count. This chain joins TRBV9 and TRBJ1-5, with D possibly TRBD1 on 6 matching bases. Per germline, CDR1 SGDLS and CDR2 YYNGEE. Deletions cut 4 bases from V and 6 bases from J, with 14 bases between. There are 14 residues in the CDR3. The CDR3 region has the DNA TGTGCCAGCAGCACCCAAGGGGGGGTTCAGCCCCAGCATTTT. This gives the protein CASSTQGGVQPQHF.

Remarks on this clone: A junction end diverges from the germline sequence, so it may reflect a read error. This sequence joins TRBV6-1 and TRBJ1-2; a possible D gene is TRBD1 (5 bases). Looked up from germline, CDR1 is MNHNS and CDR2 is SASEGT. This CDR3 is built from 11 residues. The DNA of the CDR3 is TGTGCCAGCAGTGACGCCCTCACAGGATTCTTC. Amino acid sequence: CASSDALTGFF.

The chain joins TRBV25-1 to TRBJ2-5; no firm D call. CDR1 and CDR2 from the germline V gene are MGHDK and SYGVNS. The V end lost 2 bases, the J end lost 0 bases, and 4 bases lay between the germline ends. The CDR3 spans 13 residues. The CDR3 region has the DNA TGTGCCAGCAGTGAACCTAACCAAGAGACCCAGTACTTC. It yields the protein CASSEPNQETQYF.

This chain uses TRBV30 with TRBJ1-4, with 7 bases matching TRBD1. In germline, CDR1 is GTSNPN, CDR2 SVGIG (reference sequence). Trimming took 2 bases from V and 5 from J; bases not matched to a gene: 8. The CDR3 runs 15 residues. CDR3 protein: CAWSPRDRRNEKLFF. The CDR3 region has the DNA TGTGCCTGGAGTCCACGGGACAGACGGAATGAAAAACTGTTTTTT.

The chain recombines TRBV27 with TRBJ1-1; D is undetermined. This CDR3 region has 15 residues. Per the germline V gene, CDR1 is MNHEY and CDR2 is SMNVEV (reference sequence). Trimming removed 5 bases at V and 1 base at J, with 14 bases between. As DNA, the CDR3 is TGTGCCAGCAGTCCCCTCCCTCGACAGAACACTGAAGCTTTCTTT. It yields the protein CASSPLPRQNTEAFF.

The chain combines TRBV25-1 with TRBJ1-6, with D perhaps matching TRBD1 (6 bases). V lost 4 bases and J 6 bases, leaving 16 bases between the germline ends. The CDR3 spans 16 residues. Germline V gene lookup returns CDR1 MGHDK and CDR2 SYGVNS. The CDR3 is CASSVGGGRINSPLHF. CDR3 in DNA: TGTGCCAGCAGTGTAGGGGGGGGGCGGATTAATTCACCCCTCCACTTT.

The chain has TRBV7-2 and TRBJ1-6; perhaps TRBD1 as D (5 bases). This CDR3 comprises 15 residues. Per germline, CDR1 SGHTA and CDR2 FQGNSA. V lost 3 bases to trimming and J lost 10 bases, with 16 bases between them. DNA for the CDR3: TGTGCCAGCAGCTTTTCAGGGTTCGGAGGGTCACCCCTCCACTTT. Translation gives CASSFSGFGGSPLHF.

The CDR3 DNA follows: TGCGCCAGCAGCCCCCGCGGGGGAGATACGCAGTATTTT. Translated, it gives CASSPRGGDTQYF. This sequence joins TRBV5-1 and TRBJ2-3; TRBD2 matches at 7 bases. V was clipped by 4 bases and J by 5 bases; unmatched bases: 4. This CDR3 has 13 amino acids. Germline CDR1 SGHRS, CDR2 YFSETQ. Full variable domain (outside the CDR3, taken from reference TRBV5-1 and TRBJ2-3): KAGVTQTPRYLIKTRGQQVTLSCSPISGHRSVSWYQQTPGQGLQFLFEYFSETQRNKGNFPGRFSGRQFSNSRSEMNVSTLELGDSALYLCASSPRGGDTQYFGPGTRLTVL.

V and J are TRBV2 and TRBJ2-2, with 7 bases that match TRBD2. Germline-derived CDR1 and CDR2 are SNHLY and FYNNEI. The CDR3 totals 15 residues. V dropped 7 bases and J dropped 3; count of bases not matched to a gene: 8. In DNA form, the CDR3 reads TGTGCCAGCAATCCGGGGGGACGACACACCGGGGAGCTGTTTTTT. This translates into CASNPGGRHTGELFF.

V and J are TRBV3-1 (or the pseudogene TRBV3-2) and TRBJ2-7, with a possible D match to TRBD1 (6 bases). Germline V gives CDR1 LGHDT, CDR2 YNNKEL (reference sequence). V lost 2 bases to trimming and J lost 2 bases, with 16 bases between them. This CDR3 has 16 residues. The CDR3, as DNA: TGTGCCAGCAGCCAACCCCCGGACAGTTTTACCTACGAGCAGTACTTC. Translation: CASSQPPDSFTYEQYF.